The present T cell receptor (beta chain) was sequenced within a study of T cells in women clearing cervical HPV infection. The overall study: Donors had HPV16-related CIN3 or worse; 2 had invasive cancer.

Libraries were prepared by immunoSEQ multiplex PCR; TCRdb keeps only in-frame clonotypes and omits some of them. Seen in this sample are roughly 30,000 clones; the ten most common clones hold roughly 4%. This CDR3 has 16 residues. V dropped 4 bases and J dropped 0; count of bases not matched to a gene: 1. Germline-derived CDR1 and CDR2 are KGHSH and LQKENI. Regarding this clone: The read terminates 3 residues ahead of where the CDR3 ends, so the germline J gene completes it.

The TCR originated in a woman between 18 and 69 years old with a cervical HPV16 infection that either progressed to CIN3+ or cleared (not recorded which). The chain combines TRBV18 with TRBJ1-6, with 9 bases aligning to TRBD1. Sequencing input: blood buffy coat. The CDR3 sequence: CASSRDRDSYNSPLHF. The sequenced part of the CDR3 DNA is TGTGCCAGCTCACGGGACAGGGACTCCTATAATTCACCC.